The subject of this entry is one T cell receptor beta chain. Its antigen is currently not known. The cohort consisted of 650 to 700 healthy bone marrow donors. All cohort members were sampled while nominally healthy, although unrecorded immune exposures were likely present. The donor tested CMV seronegative, placing the donor among the 350 to 400 seronegative members of the cohort. Every donor gave a peripheral blood sample, and the peripheral blood mononuclear cells from that sample were used for TCR beta sequencing. The Qiagen DNeasy Blood Extraction Kit was used to extract genomic DNA from the blood cell samples. CDR1 and CDR2 are drawn from the germline V gene (reference sequence): GTSNPN, SVGIG. The junction shows trimming of 0 bases on V and 1 base on J, plus 22 bases between the germline ends. From the cysteine up to the phenylalanine, the CDR3 has a length of 19 residues. The read is trimmed to its CDR3 DNA, 57 bases read in frame from base 1.

The data belong to a study of cytomegalovirus exposure and HLA in healthy donors (TCRdb year 2017). Regarding the complete study: In an earlier analysis of 587 of the donors, 276 Gb of sequence data and approximately 120 million unique TCR beta sequences from 180 million or so T cells were reported. A later analysis re-examined previously published TCR beta repertoires from several hundred donors and added high-resolution HLA genotyping to investigate patterns of TCR occurrence. HLA typing covered class I and class II loci at four-digit resolution. Along with the roughly 700-subject first cohort, a separate validation cohort of approximately 110 different subjects was used. Because of strong linkage in the cohort, roughly five DR-DQ haplotypes were treated as single units for association and clustering. Donor age, sex, ethnicity and CMV serostatus were compiled alongside the repertoire data. Genome-wide SNP genotypes for about three fifths of the roughly 670 donors were used in a later genetic analysis, which treated that subset as a discovery cohort. All discovery cohort repertoires had been generated on a single sequencing platform. Across 398 genotyped donors of the cohort, an average of approximately 220,000 unique TCR beta nucleotide sequences per donor were sequenced, and approximately 19% of those sequences were non-productive. To decide whether each TCR beta V gene segment behaved as functional or pseudogenic, an earlier analysis of 587 of the donors relied on high-throughput TCR beta sequencing. Rather than drawing on any new phenotypic data, the later analysis identified candidate immune exposures from TCR beta sequences and the way those sequences occurred across donors. High-throughput TCR immunosequencing, statistical association of individual TCRs with disease status, and machine learning were combined to predict cytomegalovirus infection status. The number of typed donors differed by locus: about 620-640 for A, B, C, DRB1 and DQB1; some 500 for DQA1; approximately 610 for DPA1; and approximately 450 for DPB1. The genetic ancestry cluster associated with self-reported Caucasian donors included over 80% of the roughly 380 genotyped donors. The study profiled the T cell repertoires of hundreds of subjects by immunosequencing and related them to cytomegalovirus serostatus. The study was designed to test whether signatures of past pathogen exposure could be identified by cataloging public T cell receptors. An early release covering roughly 640 HLA-typed donors comprised about 300 gigabases of sequencing data and 65 million to 100 million unique TCR sequences.

The method behind the library was the immunoSEQ multiplex PCR assay. For the multiplex PCR, a mixture combining 60 forward primers for TCR Vbeta segments and 13 reverse primers for TCR Jbeta segments was used. A multiplex PCR assay on genomic DNA amplified the CDR3 region of rearranged TCR beta genes. Amplified TCR beta libraries were sequenced as 87-base-pair reads on the Illumina HiSeq System. The source study handled its data this way. Across the 640 or so repertoires, a later analysis counted 60 million to 90 million unique TCR beta chains, roughly 11 million of which were shared by at least two donors. Raw reads were error-corrected and collapsed into unique sequences by a nearest-neighbor algorithm in which closely related sequences were merged to remove PCR and sequencing errors. To assign V, D and J gene segments, CDR3 sequences were aligned to IMGT reference sequences. For a sequence to be retained, at least a six-nucleotide match to both a V gene segment and a J gene segment was required. Rearrangements were classified as productive when the CDR3 lacked stop codons and remained in frame with V and J, and all other rearrangements were classified as non-productive. Following IMGT convention, CDR3 was defined as the stretch from the second conserved V-encoded cysteine to the conserved J-encoded phenylalanine. Sequences without an unambiguous match to a single V gene segment were excluded from the earlier analysis of about 630 of the donors. An earlier analysis of a few hundred of the donors classified V segments as functional when productive rearrangements were above 56.7% and as segregating when the standard deviation between donors was above 5%. A statistical classification framework was built to diagnose cytomegalovirus status from the catalog of TCR beta chain sequences. V and J gene assignment, in a later analysis, came from comparing TCR nucleotide sequences with IMGT/GENE-DB human TR gene sequences. A later analysis assigned CDR3 sequences and most-parsimonious VDJ recombination scenarios with the TCRdist pipeline. In a later analysis, every TCR beta chain was defined by the combination of its CDR3 amino acid sequence and its V-gene family, and reads without a unique V-gene family were dropped. In a later analysis, 450 to 600 highly shared, low-generation-probability nucleotide sequences were removed to address suspected cross-contamination and a sequencing artifact. For each public chain, a later analysis derived a clonal expansion index from normalized ranks of inferred template counts within each repertoire. In a later analysis, generation probabilities were computed with a VDJ recombination model fitted to out-of-frame rearrangements, and the resulting probabilities were checked against IGoR. In a later analysis, TCR-TCR, TCR-HLA and TCR-CMV co-occurrence was scored with hypergeometric tests, and a repertoire-size bias correction was applied to TCR pairs. In a later analysis, false discovery rates were estimated by permuting HLA or CMV assignments 20 times. A later analysis grouped co-occurring TCRs with DBSCAN, adding TCRdist sequence similarity when clustering within HLA-allele-positive subsets. Repertoires with fewer than 30,000 or more than 120,000 public chains were left out of co-occurrence clustering, as were about 5 repertoires with anomalous nucleotide sharing. TCRdb mirrors the immuneACCESS table, restricted to in-frame sequences. Some clones are absent from its copies; in checked studies, under half trace to an unresolved V gene, and the reason for the others is unknown. V and J calls and clone size follow that table, whereas D and trimming were derived from the DNA. The sample's table covers some 140,000 clones. The top ten hold 2% of the sample.

What the work shows at the level of the full study, not this receptor alone: In a later genetic analysis, a missense DCLRE1C variant was associated with V-gene and J-gene trimming of TCR beta chains, and the association was replicated in an independent cohort. In a later analysis, HLA-associated TCR beta chains showed more clonal expansion and lower generation probabilities than non-associated chains that were equally common. The only immune exposure information available for the cohort was CMV serostatus. Some IMGT-functional V segments, including TRBV6-2 and TRBV6-3, could not be distinguished by the 87-base-pair reads and were therefore excluded. Correlated functional status among segregating V segments might reflect linkage disequilibrium, but an unknown experimental factor could not be ruled out. According to the authors, the approach could potentially be generalized to other disease states and immunological phenotypes. Because HLA typing was missing for some donors at each locus, association tests included only the typed subset. In vitro tests confirmed that a few of the cytomegalovirus-associated TCR beta chains recognize cytomegalovirus antigens. Most TCR sequences were seen in very few donors, while some public TCRs were found in many individuals. A cluster of highly shared sequence variants was judged likely to be a technical artifact of the sequencing pipeline. This cohort had only TCR beta chains sequenced, and the lack of alpha or paired-chain data limited which features could be detected. According to a later analysis, TCR association rates differed among HLA loci, with DRB1 alleles showing the most associated TCRs and HLA-C alleles showing the fewest. The study listed approximately 160 TCR beta chains as associated with cytomegalovirus. Sequencing depth was assumed to be roughly uniform across donors in the presence/absence analyses, though that assumption may not hold. The classifier was reported to diagnose cytomegalovirus status with high specificity and sensitivity in both the original cohort and the validation cohort. In a later genetic analysis, fewer N-insertions in productive TCRs were reported among donors in an Asian-associated ancestry cluster than the approximately 670-donor mean. The earlier analysis of 587 of the donors excluded about 16 rarely observed V segments, including chromosome 9 orphons, because counts were too low. A further reported finding was that TCR beta sequences accurately predicted the HLA-A and HLA-B alleles for most subjects in the first cohort. Specific HLA alleles were associated with around 18,000 TCR beta sequences at a false discovery rate of 0.05 in a later analysis. According to a later analysis, most CMV-associated TCR beta chains appeared to be HLA-restricted, and the HLA associations seemed to be driven largely by CMV exposure. Assigning TCR associations to individual alleles was difficult when HLA alleles, especially DR and DQ, strongly co-occurred. In an earlier analysis of approximately 590 of the donors, most TCR beta V segments were observed in productive rearrangements about 90% or about 30% of the time, broadly matching IMGT annotations. According to a later analysis, parvovirus B19, influenza, CMV and Epstein-Barr virus appeared linked to several top co-occurrence clusters.

The sample consisted of PBMCs. The rearrangement combines TRBV30 with TRBJ2-4, with the D gene not clear enough to name. This clonotype was sampled from a woman between 55 and 75 years old in good health and CMV-seronegative. The nucleotide sequence reads as follows: TGTGCCTGGAGTGTAAGTCTTGTCGGTGGGCTTCGGGCCAAAAACATTCAGTACTTC. Its protein product is CAWSVSLVGGLRAKNIQYF.